This T cell receptor (beta chain) was identified during a study of T cell repertoires in cytomegalovirus infection. Study in general: Shared public TCR beta signatures pointed to both CMV infection and a matching HLA type.

TCRdb re-called the reads through MiXCR, storing one row per CDR3 protein. Of about 830,000 distinct CDR3 sequences in the sample, approximately 29% were seen once. As regards this clonotype: The antigen is unknown.

Study findings and constraints: Carriers of CMV plus the relevant HLA were identified by cumulative public TCR beta family frequency.

The germline CDR1 and CDR2 sequences are SGDLS and YYNGEE. Trimming removed 3 bases from V and 8 bases from J; junction bases left unmatched: 7. There are 14 residues in the CDR3. The sequence was obtained from a human donor in good health (CMV status not recorded). Some clones in this sample may be carry-over from other donors' samples. This material consisted of cultured CD8+ T cells from PBMCs, taken from culture after CMV antigen stimulation. The chain carries TRBV9 and TRBJ1-5, with 8 bases lining up with TRBD1. CDR3 region: CASSAGGGVEPQHF. In nucleotides, the CDR3 is TGTGCCAGCAGCGCAGGGGGCGGCGTGGAGCCCCAGCATTTT.